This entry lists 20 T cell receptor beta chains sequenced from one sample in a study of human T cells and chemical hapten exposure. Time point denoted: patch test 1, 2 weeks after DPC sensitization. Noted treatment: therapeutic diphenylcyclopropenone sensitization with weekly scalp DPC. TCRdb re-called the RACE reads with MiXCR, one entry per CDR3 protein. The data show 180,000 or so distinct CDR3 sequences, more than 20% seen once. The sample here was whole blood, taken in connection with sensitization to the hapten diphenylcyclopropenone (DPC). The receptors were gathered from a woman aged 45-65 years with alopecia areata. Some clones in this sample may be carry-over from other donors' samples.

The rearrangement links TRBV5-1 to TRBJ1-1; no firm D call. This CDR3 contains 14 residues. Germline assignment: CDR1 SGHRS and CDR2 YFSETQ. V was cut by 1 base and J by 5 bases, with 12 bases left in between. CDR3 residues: CASSLRGEGTEAFF. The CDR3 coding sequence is TGCGCCAGCAGCTTGCGTGGAGAAGGGACTGAAGCTTTCTTT.

This CDR3 is CASSHGPDGYGYTF. In nucleotides, the CDR3 is TGTGCCAGCAGCCATGGACCGGACGGCTATGGCTACACCTTC. The rearrangement joins TRBV3-1 to TRBJ1-2; D gene ambiguous. The CDR3 runs 14 residues. V shed 3 bases and J shed 4 bases, with 12 bases lying between them. The V gene's germline CDR1 is LGHDT and CDR2 YNNKEL (reference sequence).

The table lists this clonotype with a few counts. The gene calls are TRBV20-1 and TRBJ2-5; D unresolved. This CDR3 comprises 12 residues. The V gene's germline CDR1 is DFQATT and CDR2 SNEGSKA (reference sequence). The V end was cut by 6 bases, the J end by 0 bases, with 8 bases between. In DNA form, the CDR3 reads TGCAGTGCCAGTCCTGACCAAGAGACCCAGTACTTC. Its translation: CSASPDQETQYF.

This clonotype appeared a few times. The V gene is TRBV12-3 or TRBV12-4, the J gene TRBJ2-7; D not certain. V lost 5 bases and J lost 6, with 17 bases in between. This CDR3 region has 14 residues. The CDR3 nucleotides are TGTGCCAGCAGTCCGCGGTTAGACGAGGTCGAGCAGTACTTC. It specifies CASSPRLDEVEQYF.

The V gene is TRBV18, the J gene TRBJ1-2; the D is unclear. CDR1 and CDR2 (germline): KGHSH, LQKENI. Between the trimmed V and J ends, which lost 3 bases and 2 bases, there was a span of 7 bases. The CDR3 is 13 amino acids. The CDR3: CASSPTENYGYTF. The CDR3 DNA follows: TGTGCCAGCTCACCTACAGAGAACTATGGCTACACCTTC.

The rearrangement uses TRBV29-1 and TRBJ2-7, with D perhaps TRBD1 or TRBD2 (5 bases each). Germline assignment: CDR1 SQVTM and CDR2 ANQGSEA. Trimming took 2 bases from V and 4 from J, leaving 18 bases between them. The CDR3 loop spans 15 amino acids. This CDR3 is CSVESYTPRGYEQYF. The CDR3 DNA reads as TGCAGCGTTGAAAGTTACACCCCGAGGGGTTACGAGCAGTACTTC.

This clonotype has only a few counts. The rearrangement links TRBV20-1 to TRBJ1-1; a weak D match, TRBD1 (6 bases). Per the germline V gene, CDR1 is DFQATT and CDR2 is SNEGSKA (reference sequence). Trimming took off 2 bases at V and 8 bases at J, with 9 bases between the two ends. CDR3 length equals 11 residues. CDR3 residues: CSARNREEAFF. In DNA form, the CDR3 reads TGCAGTGCTAGAAACAGGGAAGAAGCTTTCTTT.

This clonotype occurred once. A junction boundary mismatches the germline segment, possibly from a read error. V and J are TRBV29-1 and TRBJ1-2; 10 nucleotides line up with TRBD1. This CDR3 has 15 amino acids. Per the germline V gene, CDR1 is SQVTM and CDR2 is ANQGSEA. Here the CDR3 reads CSVGVGQGLIYGYNF. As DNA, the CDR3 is TGCAGCGTTGGTGTGGGACAGGGGTTGATCTATGGCTACAACTTC.

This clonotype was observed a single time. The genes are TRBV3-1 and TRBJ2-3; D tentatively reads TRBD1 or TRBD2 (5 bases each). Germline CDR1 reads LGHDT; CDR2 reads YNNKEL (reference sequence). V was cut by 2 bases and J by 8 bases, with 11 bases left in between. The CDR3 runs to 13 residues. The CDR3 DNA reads TGTGCCAGCAGCCAATCCTCTGGGGGTACGCAGTATTTT. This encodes CASSQSSGGTQYF.

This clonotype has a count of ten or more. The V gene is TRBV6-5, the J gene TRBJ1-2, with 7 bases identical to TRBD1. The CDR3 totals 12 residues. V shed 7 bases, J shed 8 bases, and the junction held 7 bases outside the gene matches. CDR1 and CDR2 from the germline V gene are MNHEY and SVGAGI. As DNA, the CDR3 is TGTGCCAGCATGACAGGGAGTATGGGCTACACCTTC. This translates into CASMTGSMGYTF.

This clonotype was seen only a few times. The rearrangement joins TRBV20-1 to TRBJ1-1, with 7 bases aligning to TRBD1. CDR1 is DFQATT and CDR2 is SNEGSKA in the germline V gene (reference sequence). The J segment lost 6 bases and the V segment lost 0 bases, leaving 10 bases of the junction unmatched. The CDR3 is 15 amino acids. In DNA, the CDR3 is TGCAGTGCTAGAGATCGGTACAGGGGAGTTGCTGAAGCTTTCTTT. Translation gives CSARDRYRGVAEAFF.

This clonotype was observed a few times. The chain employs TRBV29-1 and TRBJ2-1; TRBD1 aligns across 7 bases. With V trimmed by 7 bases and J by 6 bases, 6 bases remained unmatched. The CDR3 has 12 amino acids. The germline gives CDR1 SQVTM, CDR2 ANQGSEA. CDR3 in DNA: TGCAGCGATAGACAGGGCAGCAATGAGCAGTTCTTC. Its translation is CSDRQGSNEQFF.

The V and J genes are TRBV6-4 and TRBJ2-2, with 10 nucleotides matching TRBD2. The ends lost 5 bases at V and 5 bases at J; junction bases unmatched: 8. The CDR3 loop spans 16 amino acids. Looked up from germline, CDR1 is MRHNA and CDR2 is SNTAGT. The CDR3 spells CASSPLAGGSTGELFF. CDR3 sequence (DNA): TGTGCCAGCAGTCCCTTAGCGGGAGGATCGACCGGGGAGCTGTTTTTT.

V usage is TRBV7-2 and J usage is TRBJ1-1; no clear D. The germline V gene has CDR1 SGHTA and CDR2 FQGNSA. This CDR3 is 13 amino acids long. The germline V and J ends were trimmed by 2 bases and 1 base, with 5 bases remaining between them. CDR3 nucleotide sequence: TGTGCCAGCAGCTTAAGCTGGAACACTGAAGCTTTCTTT. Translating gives CASSLSWNTEAFF.

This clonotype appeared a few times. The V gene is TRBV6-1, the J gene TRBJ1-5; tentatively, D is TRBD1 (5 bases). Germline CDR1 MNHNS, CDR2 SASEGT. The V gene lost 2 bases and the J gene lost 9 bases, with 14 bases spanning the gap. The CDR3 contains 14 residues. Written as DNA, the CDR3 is TGTGCCAGCAGTGAACGGTTTTCGGGGGGGCCCCAGCATTTT. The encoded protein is CASSERFSGGPQHF.

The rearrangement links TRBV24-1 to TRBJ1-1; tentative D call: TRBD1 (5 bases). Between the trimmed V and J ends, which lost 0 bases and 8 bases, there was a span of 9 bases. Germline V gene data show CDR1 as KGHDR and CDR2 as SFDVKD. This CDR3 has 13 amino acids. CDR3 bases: TGTGCCACCAGTGATTTGTCCGGGACCGAAGCTTTCTTT. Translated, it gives CATSDLSGTEAFF.

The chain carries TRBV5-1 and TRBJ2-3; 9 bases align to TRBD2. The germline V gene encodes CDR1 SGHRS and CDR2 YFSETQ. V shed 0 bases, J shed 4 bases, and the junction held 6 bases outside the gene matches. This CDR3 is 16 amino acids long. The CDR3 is CASSLDPAGGSDTQYF. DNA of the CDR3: TGCGCCAGCAGCTTGGACCCAGCGGGAGGTTCAGATACGCAGTATTTT.

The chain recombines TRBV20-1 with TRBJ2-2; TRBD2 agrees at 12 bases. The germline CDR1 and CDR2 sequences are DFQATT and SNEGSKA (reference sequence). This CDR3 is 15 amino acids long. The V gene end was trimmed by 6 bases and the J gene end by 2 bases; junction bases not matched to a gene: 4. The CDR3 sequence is CSATSGRSNTGELFF. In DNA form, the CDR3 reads TGCAGTGCCACTAGCGGGAGGTCAAACACCGGGGAGCTGTTTTTT.

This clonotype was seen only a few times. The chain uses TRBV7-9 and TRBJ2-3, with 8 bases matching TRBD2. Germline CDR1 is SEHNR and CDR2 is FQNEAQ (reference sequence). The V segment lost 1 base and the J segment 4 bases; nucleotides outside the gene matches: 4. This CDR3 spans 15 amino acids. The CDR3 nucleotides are TGTGCCAGCAGCTTAGAGAGCGGGAGTGCAGATACGCAGTATTTT. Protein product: CASSLESGSADTQYF.

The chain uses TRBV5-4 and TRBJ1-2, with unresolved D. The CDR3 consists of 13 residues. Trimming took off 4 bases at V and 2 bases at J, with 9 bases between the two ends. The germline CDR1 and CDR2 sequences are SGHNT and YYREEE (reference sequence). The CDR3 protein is CASSNTVNYGYTF. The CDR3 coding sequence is TGTGCCAGCAGCAATACTGTGAACTATGGCTACACCTTC.